The 19 T cell receptor beta chains listed next were all sequenced from one sample in a study of monozygotic twins with cystic fibrosis. The table came from immunoSEQ multiplex PCR; TCRdb's copy has only in-frame clones and leaves some out. The sample lists under 30,000 clones, approximately 96% occurring once. The specimen was blood. The receptor set was obtained from a girl aged 2-10 years with cystic fibrosis.

The chain carries TRBV7-8 and TRBJ2-5; D unclear. Germline CDR1 reads SGHVS; CDR2 reads FQNEAQ. V lost 5 bases, J lost 1 base, and 11 bases lay in between. The CDR3 totals 14 residues. CDR3 bases: TGTGCCAGCAGCCCCGGACCGCTCCAAGAGACCCAGTACTTC. Its translation is CASSPGPLQETQYF.

V usage is TRBV6-5 and J usage is TRBJ2-1; D is undetermined. The CDR3 contains 13 residues. Germline V CDR1 and CDR2: MNHEY, SVGAGI. V was cut by 2 bases and J by 14 bases, with 16 bases left in between. CDR3: CASSYSMAADEFF. CDR3 bases: TGTGCCAGCAGTTACAGTATGGCGGCAGACGAGTTCTTC.

A note on this clone: Other DNA sequences in the sample encode the same CDR3. Here the CDR3 reads CSVQTGYGNQPQHF. As DNA, the CDR3 is TGCAGCGTCCAAACAGGGTACGGCAATCAGCCCCAGCATTTT. J is TRBJ1-5 and V is TRBV29-1; D may be TRBD1 (6 bases). From germline, CDR1 is SQVTM and CDR2 ANQGSEA. The CDR3 totals 14 residues. Between the trimmed V and J ends, which lost 6 bases and 2 bases, there was a span of 14 bases.

The V and J genes are TRBV11-1 and TRBJ2-4; no clear D gene. Trimming removed 3 bases at V and 0 bases at J, with 6 bases between. The CDR3 has 14 residues. CDR1 is SGHAT, CDR2 FQDESV, per germline (reference sequence). The CDR3 loop reads CASSFSVAKNIQYF. In DNA, the CDR3 is TGTGCCAGCAGCTTCTCCGTAGCCAAAAACATTCAGTACTTC. The full variable domain, with the rest looked up from reference TRBV11-1 and TRBJ2-4, is EAEVAQSPRYKITEKSQAVAFWCDPISGHATLYWYRQILGQGPELLVQFQDESVVDDSQLPKDRFSAERLKGVDSTLKIQPAELGDSAMYLCASSFSVAKNIQYFGAGTRLSVL.

The chain is built from TRBV15 and TRBJ2-3; 10 bases line up with TRBD2. The CDR3 totals 18 residues. V gave up 1 base and J gave up 3 bases; unmatched junction bases: 10. Germline CDR1 and CDR2: LNHNV and YYDKDF (reference sequence). CDR3 amino acids: CATSRARTSGGGTDTQYF. For the CDR3, the DNA is TGTGCCACCAGCAGAGCTAGGACTAGCGGAGGGGGAACAGATACGCAGTATTTT.

This sequence joins TRBV30 and TRBJ2-7; 10 bases are shared with TRBD2. J gave up 3 bases and V 2 bases, and 4 bases lay outside the gene matches. Per germline, CDR1 GTSNPN and CDR2 SVGIG (reference sequence). This CDR3 comprises 14 residues. The chain's CDR3 is CAWSRTSGYYEQYF. The DNA for the CDR3 is TGTGCCTGGAGTAGGACTAGCGGCTACTACGAGCAGTACTTC. The full variable domain, with the rest looked up from reference TRBV30 and TRBJ2-7, is SQTIHQWPATLVQPVGSPLSLECTVEGTSNPNLYWYRQAAGRGLQLLFYSVGIGQISSEVPQNLSASRPQDRQFILSSKKLLLSDSGFYLCAWSRTSGYYEQYFGPGTRLTVT.

The chain joins TRBV19 to TRBJ2-7; D remains unclear. Germline CDR1 and CDR2: LNHDA and SQIVND (reference sequence). V lost 8 bases and J lost 0, with 17 bases in between. The length of the CDR3 is 15 residues. This CDR3 is CASSLRAPSSYEQYF. CDR3 sequence (DNA): TGTGCCAGTTCCCTTCGGGCTCCCAGCTCCTACGAGCAGTACTTC.

The genes are TRBV27 and TRBJ2-5; D remains ambiguous. The J call is in doubt because the DNA end fits TRBJ2-7 better. The germline V gene encodes CDR1 MNHEY and CDR2 SMNVEV (reference sequence). This CDR3 is 15 amino acids long. Here the CDR3 reads CASSPYTTASYEQYF. The DNA of the CDR3 is TGTGCCAGCAGTCCGTACACAACCGCCTCCTACGAGCAGTACTTC.

The rearrangement joins TRBV7-2 to TRBJ1-2; tentative D call: TRBD1 (5 bases). The V and J ends lost 5 bases and 5 bases respectively, with 18 bases between them. The CDR3 covers 15 residues. Germline loops: CDR1 SGHTA, CDR2 FQGNSA. CDR3 loop: CASSPEPHRGYGYTF. The CDR3 DNA follows: TGTGCCAGCAGCCCCGAACCTCATCGGGGGTATGGCTACACCTTC.

This chain's CDR3 is CASQAPGTTDTQYF. CDR3 bases: TGTGCCAGCCAGGCTCCAGGGACCACAGATACGCAGTATTTT. V gene TRBV28 combines with J gene TRBJ2-3, with D perhaps assigned TRBD1 or TRBD2 (5 bases each). The V gene's germline CDR1 is MDHEN and CDR2 SYDVKM. V dropped 8 bases and J dropped 2 bases, with 14 bases sitting between them. There are 14 residues in the CDR3.

The table lists this clone with a count of one. This chain joins TRBV6-1 and TRBJ1-5; perhaps TRBD1 as D (5 bases). The germline gives CDR1 MNHNS, CDR2 SASEGT. V was clipped by 2 bases and J by 7 bases, with 12 bases between them. The CDR3 contains 14 residues. The CDR3: CASSEPGNTQPQHF. In DNA form, the CDR3 reads TGTGCCAGCAGTGAACCAGGGAATACGCAGCCCCAGCATTTT.

The rearrangement joins TRBV4-2 to TRBJ1-2; D not resolved. Germline loops: CDR1 LGHNA, CDR2 YNFKEQ. Trimming cost V 0 bases and J 5 bases, with 4 bases left between them. The CDR3 length is 12 residues. The CDR3 is CASSQETYGYTF. The CDR3 DNA sequence: TGTGCCAGCAGCCAAGAGACGTATGGCTACACCTTC.

The J gene is TRBJ2-7, the V gene TRBV28; D unresolved. Germline lookup yields CDR1 MDHEN and CDR2 SYDVKM. This CDR3 spans 11 amino acids. V lost 3 bases to trimming and J lost 7 bases, with 7 bases between them. CDR3 nucleotides: TGTGCCAGCAGTTTGCGGTGGGAGCAGTACTTC. This translates into CASSLRWEQYF.

The V call is TRBV25-1, the J call TRBJ2-3; a weak D match, TRBD2 (5 bases). The CDR3 contains 14 residues. With 6 bases removed from V and 4 bases from J, the gap between germline ends came to 14 bases. Germline V gene lookup returns CDR1 MGHDK and CDR2 SYGVNS. DNA for the CDR3: TGTGCCAGCAGCGGCGCGGTGCGGGCAGATACGCAGTATTTT. It codes for CASSGAVRADTQYF. Based on the CDR3 plus reference TRBV25-1 and TRBJ2-3, the full variable domain is EADIYQTPRYLVIGTGKKITLECSQTMGHDKMYWYQQDPGMELHLIHYSYGVNSTEKGDLSSESTVSRIRTEHFPLTLESARPSHTSQYLCASSGAVRADTQYFGPGTRLTVL.

The chain has TRBV27 and TRBJ2-1, with 7 bases fitting TRBD2. The germline V gene encodes CDR1 MNHEY and CDR2 SMNVEV (reference sequence). V lost 5 bases and J lost 8; bases outside the gene matches: 12. The CDR3 spans 15 residues. The CDR3 loop reads CASSLAAGVRDEQFF. The CDR3 nucleotides are TGTGCCAGCAGTCTGGCGGCGGGAGTGCGCGATGAGCAGTTCTTC.

The rearrangement uses TRBV25-1 and TRBJ2-1; no reliable D call. Germline-derived CDR1 and CDR2 are MGHDK and SYGVNS. Trimming removed 6 bases at V and 8 bases at J, with 11 bases between. The CDR3 is made up of 12 amino acids. The CDR3 nucleotides read TGTGCCAGCAGCCGAGGCCCCCATGAGCAGTTCTTC. Protein product: CASSRGPHEQFF. Looking up the rest from reference TRBV25-1 and TRBJ2-1 gives the full variable domain: EADIYQTPRYLVIGTGKKITLECSQTMGHDKMYWYQQDPGMELHLIHYSYGVNSTEKGDLSSESTVSRIRTEHFPLTLESARPSHTSQYLCASSRGPHEQFFGPGTRLTVL.

This clone came up a few times. V and J are TRBV4-2 and TRBJ2-7; a possible D gene is TRBD2 (6 bases). The ends were cut back, 4 bases at V and 7 bases at J, with 14 bases in the middle. CDR1 is LGHNA, CDR2 YNFKEQ, per germline. This CDR3 spans 13 amino acids. The CDR3: CASSRSLAQEQYF. The CDR3 nucleotides read TGTGCCAGCAGCCGATCCCTAGCGCAAGAGCAGTACTTC.

The gene calls are TRBV5-4 and TRBJ2-1; TRBD1 matches at 10 bases. The length of the CDR3 is 15 residues. Germline trimming cut 4 bases from V and 7 bases from J; bases unmatched to any gene: 8. Germline V gene data show CDR1 as SGHNT and CDR2 as YYREEE (reference sequence). The CDR3 bases are TGTGCCAGCAGCGCTCGAGACAGGGGGCTGAATGAGCAGTTCTTC. It yields the protein CASSARDRGLNEQFF.

This rearrangement joins TRBV27 to TRBJ2-7; 7 bases map to TRBD2. This CDR3 spans 15 amino acids. Germline values: CDR1 MNHEY, CDR2 SMNVEV (reference sequence). V was clipped by 2 bases and J by 2 bases; unmatched bases: 6. The CDR3 region has the DNA TGTGCCAGCAGTTTAGCGGGAGCCCTCCCCTACGAGCAGTACTTC. Its translation: CASSLAGALPYEQYF.